The next 20 T cell receptor beta chains were all read from a single sample in a study of blood T cell repertoires in COVID-19. The assay was immunoSEQ multiplex PCR, and TCRdb's table has in-frame clones only and misses some. The sample lists roughly 200,000 clones, over 75% seen once, with approximately 0.5% in the top ten. The specimen sequenced was peripheral blood. These receptors were collected from a man aged 45-65 years with acute or convalescent COVID-19.

CDR3 sequence reads: CASRGHVTDTQYF. The CDR3 DNA is TGTGCCTCCAGGGGACACGTTACAGATACGCAGTATTTT. The V call is TRBV27, the J call TRBJ2-3; weak D call: TRBD1 (6 bases). V was trimmed by 11 bases and J by 3 bases, leaving 15 bases between them. The CDR3 totals 13 residues. Germline CDR1 and CDR2: MNHEY and SMNVEV (reference sequence).

This clone has just one count. The rearrangement uses TRBV9 and TRBJ2-1; TRBD2 matches 10 bases. The CDR3 has 17 amino acids. Germline lookup yields CDR1 SGDLS and CDR2 YYNGEE. The V segment lost 1 base and the J segment 4 bases; nucleotides outside the gene matches: 8. In DNA form, the CDR3 reads TGTGCCAGCAGCGTAAGGGCTAGCGGGAGATTGTACAATGAGCAGTTCTTC. Its translation is CASSVRASGRLYNEQFF.

The chain has TRBV7-8 and TRBJ1-4; D is uncertain. Looked up from germline, CDR1 is SGHVS and CDR2 is FQNEAQ. V lost 3 bases and J 8 bases, leaving 16 bases between the germline ends. The CDR3 runs 15 residues. In DNA, the CDR3 is TGTGCCAGCAGCTTCCCGACTGGGTCCGCGGAAAAACTGTTTTTT. The encoded protein is CASSFPTGSAEKLFF.

The CDR3 DNA reads TGTGCCAGCAGCCAACAACCGAGTAATTCACCCCTCCACTTT. Its protein product is CASSQQPSNSPLHF. The rearrangement uses TRBV3-1 (or the pseudogene TRBV3-2) and TRBJ1-6, with no clear D. This CDR3 comprises 14 residues. Trimming left V 2 bases short and J 6 bases short, with 8 bases between. Germline V lookup: CDR1 LGHDT, CDR2 YNNKEL (reference sequence).

There are a few counts of this clone. The V gene is TRBV7-9, the J gene TRBJ1-1; 8 bases align to TRBD1. This CDR3 is 13 amino acids long. Germline CDR1 reads SEHNR; CDR2 reads FQNEAQ (reference sequence). The trim removed 0 bases at V and 7 bases at J, leaving 1 base unmatched. CDR3 protein: CASSLAGQDEAFF. Written as DNA, the CDR3 is TGTGCCAGCAGCTTAGCGGGACAGGATGAAGCTTTCTTT.

The chain has TRBV30 and TRBJ2-5; 12 nucleotides align to TRBD2. This CDR3 spans 14 amino acids. V shed 5 bases and J 4 bases; nucleotides not matched to a gene: 5. Germline V lookup: CDR1 GTSNPN, CDR2 SVGIG (reference sequence). CDR3 DNA: TGTGCCTGGGCTAGCGGGGGGGCCGGAGAGACCCAGTACTTC. Residues: CAWASGGAGETQYF.

CDR3 coding DNA: TGTGCCAGCAGAACCCCGAGCGACGAGCAGTACTTC. Translating gives CASRTPSDEQYF. The chain is built from TRBV7-9 and TRBJ2-7; D uncertain. Looked up from germline, CDR1 is SEHNR and CDR2 is FQNEAQ (reference sequence). Trimming left V 6 bases short and J 5 bases short, with 11 bases between. CDR3 length: 12 amino acids.

The chain has TRBV3-1 (or the pseudogene TRBV3-2) and TRBJ1-6; TRBD1 is a possible D gene (5 bases). CDR3 length: 21 amino acids. Trimming took off 3 bases at V and 0 bases at J, with 24 bases between the two ends. The germline V gene encodes CDR1 LGHDT and CDR2 YNNKEL (reference sequence). The CDR3 DNA reads as TGTGCCAGCAGCCATGGGGACCGGGACTTCAAAGACAGCTCCTATAATTCACCCCTCCACTTT. It translates to CASSHGDRDFKDSSYNSPLHF.

This chain joins TRBV4-3 and TRBJ1-1; D unresolved. Trimming took off 3 bases at V and 5 bases at J, with 19 bases between the two ends. Germline V gene data show CDR1 as LGHNA and CDR2 as YSLEER. The CDR3 has 16 residues. The DNA for the CDR3 is TGCGCCAGCAGCCACCACCCCCCTTCAGGTGGGACTGAAGCTTTCTTT. Translated, it gives CASSHHPPSGGTEAFF.

This chain connects TRBV2 to TRBJ1-6; D gene uncertain. With 4 bases removed from V and 7 bases from J, the gap between germline ends came to 14 bases. CDR3 length equals 15 residues. CDR1 is SNHLY, CDR2 FYNNEI, per germline. The CDR3 spells CASSGSGAFNSPLHF. The CDR3 DNA is TGTGCCAGCAGTGGGTCGGGAGCTTTCAATTCACCCCTCCACTTT.

This chain joins TRBV7-8 and TRBJ2-4; D gene unclear. Between the trimmed V and J ends, which lost 1 base and 3 bases, there was a span of 13 bases. This CDR3 comprises 16 residues. Germline lookup yields CDR1 SGHVS and CDR2 FQNEAQ. CDR3 residues: CASSLGVGLGKNIQYF. DNA of the CDR3: TGTGCCAGCAGCTTAGGCGTGGGCCTTGGCAAAAACATTCAGTACTTC.

The chain recombines TRBV24-1 with TRBJ2-6, with D possibly being TRBD2 (5 bases). Trimming pared 10 bases from V and 2 bases from J, leaving 17 bases between. The CDR3 has 16 amino acids. From germline, CDR1 is KGHDR and CDR2 SFDVKD. Here the CDR3 reads CATSDGEPTGANVLTF. CDR3 DNA sequence: TGTGCCACTTCGGACGGGGAACCTACTGGGGCCAACGTCCTGACTTTC.

The V and J genes are TRBV5-1 and TRBJ1-6, with 7 bases identical to TRBD1. CDR3 length: 15 amino acids. V was clipped by 4 bases and J by 5 bases; unmatched bases: 6. CDR1 and CDR2 (germline): SGHRS, YFSETQ. The CDR3 sequence is CASSARDSDNSPLHF. For the CDR3, the DNA is TGCGCCAGCAGCGCCCGGGACAGCGATAATTCACCCCTCCACTTT.

V gene TRBV7-3 combines with J gene TRBJ2-5, with D possibly matching TRBD1 (5 bases). This CDR3 is 13 amino acids long. V was clipped by 5 bases and J by 7 bases, with 14 bases between them. Germline CDR1 and CDR2: SGHTA and FQGTGA. CDR3 sequence: CASSPQGRGTQYF. CDR3 sequence (DNA): TGTGCCAGCAGCCCCCAGGGCCGTGGGACCCAGTACTTC.

V is TRBV28 and J is TRBJ1-1; D perhaps matches TRBD1 (6 bases). The germline V and J ends were trimmed by 3 bases and 4 bases, with 21 bases remaining between them. This CDR3 comprises 17 residues. CDR1 and CDR2 (germline): MDHEN, SYDVKM. CDR3 nucleotide sequence: TGTGCCAGCAGTTTTACCCCGAACAGGGTTGGACGCACTGAAGCTTTCTTT. As protein: CASSFTPNRVGRTEAFF.

The chain recombines TRBV4-1 with TRBJ1-2, with D possibly being TRBD1 (5 bases). CDR1 and CDR2 (germline): MGHRA, YSYEKL. With 3 bases removed from V and 2 bases from J, the gap between germline ends came to 10 bases. The CDR3 contains 14 residues. CDR3 region: CASSHFGQNYGYTF. CDR3 coding DNA: TGCGCCAGCAGCCACTTCGGACAAAACTATGGCTACACCTTC.

The chain is built from TRBV7-9 and TRBJ1-2, with D possibly TRBD1 on 5 matching bases. V was pared by 4 bases and J by 8 bases, with 14 bases between. Germline V gene sequence: CDR1 SEHNR, CDR2 FQNEAQ (reference sequence). This CDR3 comprises 13 residues. In DNA, the CDR3 is TGTGCCAGCAGCTGGACGGGGGGAGGGGGCTACACCTTC. It encodes CASSWTGGGGYTF.

The chain couples TRBV11-2 to TRBJ1-1, with 7 bases lining up with TRBD1. This CDR3 is 14 amino acids long. Unmatched junction bases numbered 9, after V lost 5 bases and J lost 6 bases. Germline CDR1 reads SGHAT; CDR2 reads FQNNGV. The CDR3 here is CASSHGDREAEAFF. Written as DNA, the CDR3 is TGTGCCAGCAGCCATGGAGACAGGGAAGCTGAAGCTTTCTTT. The whole variable domain, filled in from reference TRBV11-2 and TRBJ1-1, reads EAGVAQSPRYKIIEKRQSVAFWCNPISGHATLYWYQQILGQGPKLLIQFQNNGVVDDSQLPKDRFSAERLKGVDSTLKIQPAKLEDSAVYLCASSHGDREAEAFFGQGTRLTVV.

The table lists this clone with a few counts. This chain connects TRBV7-9 to TRBJ2-3; no clear D gene. Germline-derived CDR1 and CDR2 are SEHNR and FQNEAQ (reference sequence). V shed 3 bases and J shed 5 bases, with 6 bases lying between them. CDR3 length: 12 amino acids. This CDR3 is CASSFTGDTQYF. CDR3 DNA sequence: TGTGCCAGCAGCTTTACGGGAGATACGCAGTATTTT.

The chain combines TRBV12-3 or TRBV12-4 with TRBJ2-7; 8 bases are shared with TRBD2. Trimming removed 4 bases from V and 5 bases from J; junction bases left unmatched: 1. The CDR3 runs 12 residues. CDR3 coding DNA: TGTGCCAGCAGTTCCGGGGGGGACGAGCAGTACGTC. Encoded protein: CASSSGGDEQYV.